The entry below describes one TCR beta chain. CDR1 and CDR2 from the germline V gene are MDHEN and SYDVKM. Trimming shortened V by 2 bases and J by 0 bases, and 8 bases separated the two germline ends. This CDR3 contains 14 residues. The data stem from a study of cytotoxic CD8 clonotypes in ibrutinib-treated CLL. The protocol was immunoSEQ multiplex PCR, while the TCRdb copy is restricted to in-frame clones and leaves out a portion. The sample records roughly 200,000 clones, more than 70% being singletons. Sequencing used PBMCs, obtained after 12 months of ibrutinib treatment. The V and J genes are TRBV28 and TRBJ2-7, with D perhaps assigned TRBD1 or TRBD2 (5 bases each). This receptor was taken from a human donor with chronic lymphocytic leukemia. DNA for the CDR3: TGTGCCAGCAGTTTACCGGGGCCCTCCTACGAGCAGTACTTC. Its translation is CASSLPGPSYEQYF.